This T cell receptor beta chain comes out of a study of OX40 agonist ivuxolimab in advanced cancers. With regard to this clone: Its antigen is not identified.

Assay: immunoSEQ multiplex PCR; the TCRdb copy retains only in-frame clones and omits some. The sample includes about 55,000 clones, more than 75% seen only once; the top ten take roughly an eighth. General study results and limits: Low normalized clonal expansion also occurred in some nonresponding patients. With doses of 0.1-3.0 mg/kg, partial responders showed among the lowest clonal expansion. CD8+ T cells averaged more expanded clones than CD4+.

Trimming left V 6 bases short and J 12 bases short, with 20 bases between. This CDR3 region has 13 residues. Germline V CDR1 and CDR2: MNHNS, SASEGT. The material sequenced was CD4+ or CD8+ T cells sorted from blood, taken in a trial of the OX40 agonist ivuxolimab. V usage is TRBV6-1 and J usage is TRBJ1-1; D call uncertain. The sequence was collected from an adult with an advanced solid tumor such as melanoma, head and neck, liver or kidney cancer. The CDR3 sequence: CASRFLGNDRTFF. The CDR3 region has the DNA TGTGCCAGCAGGTTTTTAGGTAACGACCGAACTTTCTTT.